The text below deals with one T cell receptor (beta chain). Antigen specificity is unknown. The V gene's germline CDR1 is SGHDN and CDR2 FVKESK. This CDR3 contains 16 residues. V lost 2 bases, J lost 1 base, and 15 bases lay in between. This sample was included in a study of shared clonotypes between healthy human individuals. Study findings and constraints: The small donor group covered limited genetic and exposure diversity. Naive subsets typically showed greater estimated richness than memory subsets. All-four-donor shared clonotypes had higher generation probabilities than non-shared clonotypes did. Several donors showed sharing of approximately 5% of naive CD4 clonotypes.

Clones were sequenced by immunoSEQ multiplex PCR, and TCRdb holds only the in-frame ones, with some missing. Of some 2 million clones in the sample, about 95% were seen once. CD8 cells regarded as naive lacked CD45RO, were positively chosen for CCR7, and omitted terminally differentiated effector memory CD45RA+ cells. The gene calls are TRBV14 and TRBJ2-7; D perhaps matches TRBD2 (7 bases). The sequence was obtained from a man aged 18 to 35 in good health. The material sequenced was naive CD8+ T cells sorted from blood. CDR3 nucleotide sequence: TGTGCCAGCAGCCAACTCGGGGGGCCGAAATCCTACGAGCAGTACTTC. Amino acid sequence: CASSQLGGPKSYEQYF.